Below are 10 T cell receptor beta chains sequenced from a single sample in a study of T cells in narcolepsy. Data came from immunoSEQ multiplex PCR; TCRdb stores just in-frame clones and leaves some out. The data hold under 40,000 clones, with around 83% observed a single time. Sequenced material: memory (CD45RA-) CD4+ T cells from blood. The receptors originated from a human donor in good health.

V and J are TRBV28 and TRBJ1-1; D not certain. The CDR3 loop spans 15 amino acids. Germline CDR1 MDHEN, CDR2 SYDVKM. V was trimmed by 5 bases and J by 1 base, leaving 14 bases between them. The chain's CDR3 is CASSPYRTTNTEAFF. DNA of the CDR3: TGTGCCAGCAGTCCGTATCGGACGACGAACACTGAAGCTTTCTTT.

In this sample, this clone turned up a few times. V usage is TRBV11-2 and J usage is TRBJ2-3; tentative D call: TRBD2 (7 bases). The V end was cut by 1 base, the J end by 1 base, with 15 bases between. The CDR3 is made up of 17 amino acids. CDR1 and CDR2 from the germline V gene are SGHAT and FQNNGV. CDR3 region: CASSLAPRGGRTDTQYF. The CDR3 bases are TGTGCCAGCAGCTTAGCCCCGAGGGGGGGTCGCACAGATACGCAGTATTTT.

The V call is TRBV5-1, the J call TRBJ2-7, with 12 positions matching TRBD2. After removal of 1 base from V and 1 base from J, the junction contained 0 bases not matched to a gene. The germline V gene encodes CDR1 SGHRS and CDR2 YFSETQ. The CDR3 sequence is 15 residues long. CDR3 coding DNA: TGCGCCAGCAGCTTGACTAGCGGGGGGTCCTACGAGCAGTACTTC. It yields the protein CASSLTSGGSYEQYF.

The chain joins TRBV5-1 to TRBJ1-4; no clear D. The V end lost 4 bases, the J end lost 3 bases, and 19 bases lay between the germline ends. CDR1 SGHRS and CDR2 YFSETQ come from the germline V gene. CDR3 size: 17 residues. CDR3 nucleotide sequence: TGCGCCAGCAGCCCCTTACTCTCTAGCGGATCTAATGAAAAACTGTTTTTT. As protein: CASSPLLSSGSNEKLFF.

This chain joins TRBV4-3 and TRBJ1-4; 9 bases match TRBD1. In germline, CDR1 is LGHNA, CDR2 YSLEER. The CDR3 has 15 amino acids. The ends lost 0 bases at V and 8 bases at J; junction bases unmatched: 4. The chain's CDR3 is CASSQDGTGYEKLFF. The CDR3 DNA reads TGCGCCAGCAGCCAAGATGGGACAGGGTACGAAAAACTGTTTTTT.

The chain uses TRBV6-5 and TRBJ2-3, with D perhaps TRBD2 (5 bases). V was shortened by 2 bases and J by 3 bases, with 9 bases between the two germline ends. Per germline, CDR1 MNHEY and CDR2 SVGAGI. CDR3 size: 14 residues. This CDR3 reads CASSYNEGTDTQYF. The CDR3 DNA follows: TGTGCCAGCAGTTACAACGAGGGAACAGATACGCAGTATTTT.

The CDR3 sequence is CASIANRGWSYEQYF. The CDR3 DNA sequence: TGCGCCAGCATTGCAAACAGGGGTTGGAGCTACGAGCAGTACTTC. The V gene is TRBV10-1, the J gene TRBJ2-7, with 7 positions matching TRBD1. J gave up 3 bases and V 7 bases, and 12 bases lay outside the gene matches. The CDR3 covers 15 residues. Germline values: CDR1 WNHNN, CDR2 SYGVQD (reference sequence).

The sample holds a few counts of this clone. The chain is built from TRBV28 and TRBJ1-5, with a possible D match to TRBD1 (5 bases). This CDR3 has 15 amino acids. Trimming stripped 4 bases from V and 7 bases from J, with 17 bases between. Germline CDR1 reads MDHEN; CDR2 reads SYDVKM. CDR3 sequence reads: CASSSNGGGRQPQHF. In DNA, the CDR3 is TGTGCCAGCAGTTCCAATGGGGGGGGAAGACAGCCCCAGCATTTT.

V gene TRBV11-1 combines with J gene TRBJ2-1, with 7 bases fitting TRBD1. There are 17 residues in the CDR3. Unmatched junction bases numbered 11, after V lost 5 bases and J lost 1 base. Looked up from germline, CDR1 is SGHAT and CDR2 is FQDESV (reference sequence). DNA of the CDR3: TGTGCCAGCAGCCTCTCTCGGACAGGCCGTTCCTACAATGAGCAGTTCTTC. Its protein product is CASSLSRTGRSYNEQFF.

The chain links TRBV19 to TRBJ2-2; D is possibly TRBD1 or TRBD2 (5 bases each). The V and J ends lost 8 bases and 2 bases respectively, with 15 bases between them. There are 15 residues in the CDR3. Germline-derived CDR1 and CDR2 are LNHDA and SQIVND (reference sequence). The CDR3 DNA sequence: TGTGCCAGTGTAACGGGGCCCCCAAACACCGGGGAGCTGTTTTTT. Protein product: CASVTGPPNTGELFF.